A single sample is the source of the 11 T cell receptor beta chains below, sequenced in a study of tissue T cells after allogeneic stem cell transplantation. Measured with immunoSEQ multiplex PCR; TCRdb has only the in-frame clones, and not every one. Of about 8,800 clones listed, roughly 38% are singletons. Indicated time point: mouse harvest day 14 after allogeneic transplant. Mouse grafts combined 10^7 T-cell-depleted bone marrow cells with 10^6 splenic CD5+ T cells. What was sequenced was skin. These receptors came from a female BALB/c mouse given C57BL/6 T cells with graft-versus-host disease after an allogeneic hematopoietic cell transplant.

This clone appeared a single time. Gene names are mouse gene names. The sequenced fragment ends 1 residue before the CDR3 boundary, so the rest is inferred from the germline J gene. The chain combines TRBV26 with TRBJ2-4, with D unresolved. The germline V and J ends were trimmed by 4 bases and 2 bases, with 7 bases remaining between them. Germline V gene lookup returns CDR1 KGHPV and CDR2 FQNQEV (reference sequence). CDR3 size: 13 residues. Incomplete CDR3 DNA: TGTGCCAGCAGTCCCCTGTATCAAAACACCTTGTAC. Translating gives CASSPLYQNTLY. The whole CDR3 is CASSPLYQNTLYF. Variable domain in full (rest from reference TRBV26 and TRBJ2-4): NSKVIQTPRYLVKGQGQKAKMRCIPEKGHPVVFWYQQNKNNEFKFLINFQNQEVLQQIDMTEKRFSAECPSNSPCSLEIQSSEAGDSALYLCASSPLYQNTLYFGAGTRLSVL.

There are a few counts of this clone. Each gene name is a mouse one. Incomplete CDR3 DNA: TGTGCAAGCAGTCCTCCGGGACTGGGGGGAGAAACGCTGTAT. Amino acids: CASSPPGLGGETLY. The CDR3, in full, reads CASSPPGLGGETLYF. The rearrangement uses TRBV16 and TRBJ2-3; 12 bases agree with TRBD2. The read finishes 1 residue shy of the CDR3 end, and the germline J gene is used to complete it. The CDR3 totals 15 residues. With 6 bases clipped from V and 5 bases from J, the junction kept 6 bases outside the gene matches. In germline, CDR1 is SGHSA, CDR2 FRNQAP.

In its sample, this clone is medium-sized. The gene names given are mouse names. The read gets to within 1 residue of the CDR3 end, and the germline J gene fills in the rest. This chain uses TRBV26 with TRBJ2-1; tentatively, D is TRBD1 (6 bases). V lost 4 bases to trimming and J lost 1 base, with 11 bases between them. Germline CDR1 is KGHPV and CDR2 is FQNQEV (reference sequence). This CDR3 has 15 residues. CDR3 amino acids: CASSRPGQNYAEQFF. CDR3 DNA (partial): TGTGCCAGCAGTCGACCGGGACAAAACTATGCTGAGCAGTTC.

This clone turned up a few times. Each gene name is a mouse one. The read terminates 1 residue before the CDR3 end, so the remaining end is supplied by the germline J gene. V usage is TRBV23 and J usage is TRBJ1-1. The CDR3 extends over 13 amino acids. Germline CDR1 reads KGHTA; CDR2 reads FQNQQP. The chain's CDR3 is CSSSQSIGAGVFF. The CDR3 DNA, read in part, is TGCTCCAGCAGTCAATCGATTGGGGCCGGAGTCTTC.

About this clone: Gene names refer to mouse genes. The read is 1 residue too short to cover the CDR3 end, so that end is filled in from the germline J gene. The V gene is TRBV5, the J gene TRBJ1-1; D remains ambiguous. V was shortened by 0 bases and J by 0 bases, with 5 bases between the two germline ends. CDR3 length: 14 amino acids. Germline CDR1 and CDR2: LGHNA and YNLKQL (reference sequence). CDR3 in amino acids: CASSQEPQNTEVFF. The sequenced CDR3 bases are TGTGCCAGCAGCCAAGAACCCCAGAACACAGAAGTCTTC.

With respect to this clone: Gene names are the mouse ones. Coverage ceases 1 residue before the CDR3 finishes, and the germline J gene fills in the end. V gene TRBV12-1 combines with J gene TRBJ1-5, with unresolved D. V was pared by 0 bases and J by 0 bases, with 5 bases between. This CDR3 has 14 amino acids. Germline V gene lookup returns CDR1 SGHSN and CDR2 HYEKVE. CDR3 in amino acids: CASSLDNNNQAPLF. The sequenced part of the CDR3 DNA is TGTGCCAGCTCTCTCGACAATAACAACCAGGCTCCGCTT. The full variable domain, with the rest looked up from reference TRBV12-1 and TRBJ1-5, is DSGVVQSPRHIIKEKGGRSVLTCIPISGHSNVVWYQQTLGKELKFLIQHYEKVERDKGFLPSRFSVQQFDDYHSEMNMSALELEDSAMYFCASSLDNNNQAPLFGEGTRLSVL.

To note about this clone: These gene names are mouse names. The read terminates 1 residue ahead of where the CDR3 ends, so the germline J gene completes it. The chain has TRBV26 and TRBJ2-4, with a weak D call TRBD1 (6 bases). Germline loops: CDR1 KGHPV, CDR2 FQNQEV (reference sequence). V was trimmed by 5 bases and J by 0 bases, leaving 9 bases between them. The CDR3 consists of 14 residues. Incomplete CDR3 DNA: TGTGCCAGCAGTAACAGGGTTAGTCAAAACACCTTGTAC. This codes for CASSNRVSQNTLY. The whole CDR3 protein is CASSNRVSQNTLYF.

This clone was observed a few times. The listed genes are named as in mouse. The read gets to within 1 residue of the CDR3 end, and the germline J gene fills in the rest. The chain employs TRBV23 and TRBJ2-7; TRBD1 was called by the table and not checked on the DNA. Germline CDR1 is KGHTA and CDR2 is FQNQQP. The CDR3 has 14 amino acids. The covered CDR3 bases are TGCTCCAGCAGTCAGTCGGGACAATCCTATGAACAGTAC. Translated, it gives CSSSQSGQSYEQY. The whole CDR3 reads CSSSQSGQSYEQYF.

On this clone: The germline and genes are mouse ones. The read finishes 1 residue shy of the CDR3 end, and the germline J gene is used to complete it. The V and J genes are TRBV26 and TRBJ2-2; D is uncertain. The CDR3 is made up of 12 amino acids. Trimming removed 2 bases at V and 6 bases at J, with 4 bases between. In germline, CDR1 is KGHPV, CDR2 FQNQEV (reference sequence). The CDR3 DNA, read in part, is TGTGCCAGCAGTCTGGGGTCCGGGCAGCTCTAC. It is translated as CASSLGSGQLY. The full CDR3 is CASSLGSGQLYF.

As for this clone: Mouse gene names and germline throughout. The CDR3 extends 1 residue past the end of the read, so its final part is completed from the germline J gene. This chain uses TRBV3 with TRBJ2-7, with 10 bases that match TRBD2. The CDR3 runs to 13 residues. V lost 3 bases, J lost 7 bases, and 3 bases stayed unmatched. Looked up from germline, CDR1 is SNHLY and CDR2 is FYNGKV (reference sequence). CDR3: CASSFLGGREQYF. The CDR3 DNA, read in part, is TGTGCCAGCAGCTTTCTGGGGGGGCGCGAACAGTAC.

This clone was counted a few times. Gene and germline names: mouse. The read gets to within 1 residue of the CDR3 end, and the germline J gene fills in the rest. J is TRBJ2-3 and V is TRBV13-1; D is possibly TRBD1 (5 bases). V dropped 4 bases and J dropped 1 base, with 7 bases sitting between them. Germline CDR1 and CDR2: NSHNY and SYGAGN. This CDR3 is built from 13 residues. The sequenced part of the CDR3 DNA is TGTGCCAGCAGTCTCAGGGGTGCAGAAACGCTGTAT. Translation: CASSLRGAETLY. The complete CDR3 reads CASSLRGAETLYF.